One sample yielded the 3 T cell receptor beta chains listed below, sequenced in a study of T-cell memory formation after mild COVID-19. TCRdb reprocessed the 5' RACE reads with MiXCR, giving one entry per CDR3 protein. Counted here are 210,000 or so distinct CDR3 sequences, 27% occurring once; the ten biggest clones make up roughly an eighth. The sequencing input was PBMCs or a T cell subset sorted from them (not recorded which). The receptor source for this set is an adult woman who had mild COVID-19 (a few samples of this study predate the infection). Cell type and time point are not known.

This clonotype came up a few times. The chain uses TRBV12-3 or TRBV12-4 and TRBJ2-3; 8 nucleotides match TRBD2. This CDR3 is built from 16 residues. The ends lost 1 base at V and 4 bases at J; junction bases unmatched: 7. The CDR3 region is CASSLDPGTRADTQYF. The CDR3 bases are TGTGCCAGCAGTTTAGATCCCGGGACTAGAGCAGATACGCAGTATTTT.

The chain couples TRBV5-6 to TRBJ2-7, with D uncertain. The CDR3 is 15 residues long. V lost 2 bases, J lost 0 bases, and 12 bases lay in between. Germline-derived CDR1 and CDR2 are SGHDT and YYEEEE. The CDR3 sequence is CASSLGRSHSYEQYF. The CDR3 coding sequence is TGTGCCAGCAGCTTAGGACGGTCCCACTCCTACGAGCAGTACTTC.

This clonotype was counted between two and nine times. The chain employs TRBV3-1 and TRBJ2-1; no definite D call. Trimming took 1 base from V and 6 from J, leaving 10 bases between them. The CDR3 spans 14 residues. Germline V lookup: CDR1 LGHDT, CDR2 YNNKEL (reference sequence). The chain's CDR3 is CASSQGASANEQFF. The CDR3 DNA follows: TGTGCCAGCAGCCAAGGAGCAAGCGCCAATGAGCAGTTCTTC.